Listed below are T cell receptor beta chains from one sample, sequenced in a study of blood T cell repertoires in COVID-19. Method: immunoSEQ multiplex PCR; TCRdb's copy keeps in-frame clones and lacks some. The sample has 250,000 or so clones, approximately 89% seen once; the top ten hold about 8.7%. What was sequenced was peripheral blood. The receptors originated from a man aged 35-49 years with active or convalescent COVID-19. Both conserved end residues are part of each CDR3. The D gene is left open where the match is weak. Clone size is given for some rows only: seen once, a few or many times, or a class if the clone is expanded.

J: TRBJ2-5
size: NA
V: TRBV9
D: TRBD2
length: 16
CDR3: CASSVVAGGPQETQYF
DNA: TGTGCCAGCAGCGTAGTTGCGGGAGGTCCTCAAGAGACCCAGTACTTC

J: TRBJ2-5
size: NA
V: TRBV6-5
D: NA
length: 13
CDR3: CASSTGVGETQYF
DNA: TGTGCCAGCAGTACAGGAGTGGGAGAGACCCAGTACTTC

J: TRBJ2-7
size: NA
V: TRBV27
D: NA
length: 16
CDR3: CASSLAGGGATYEQYF
DNA: TGTGCCAGCAGTTTAGCCGGGGGTGGCGCTACCTACGAGCAGTACTTC

J: TRBJ2-1
size: NA
V: TRBV6-5
D: TRBD2
length: 14
CDR3: CASRLAGNGGEQFF
DNA: TGTGCCAGCAGATTAGCGGGAAATGGAGGGGAGCAGTTCTTC

J: TRBJ1-5
size: NA
V: TRBV28
D: TRBD1
length: 17
CDR3: CASSLDPARGGNQPQHF
DNA: TGTGCCAGCAGTTTAGACCCGGCCAGGGGGGGCAATCAGCCCCAGCATTTT

J: TRBJ1-1
size: NA
V: TRBV10-3
D: TRBD1
length: 15
CDR3: CATYSNTGGGTEAFF
DNA: TGTGCCACCTACAGTAATACAGGGGGCGGCACTGAAGCTTTCTTT

J: TRBJ2-1
size: NA
V: TRBV3-1/TRBV3-2
D: NA
length: 13
CDR3: CASRIAAYNEQFF
DNA: TGTGCCAGCAGGATAGCGGCTTACAATGAGCAGTTCTTC

J: TRBJ1-2
size: once
V: TRBV6-5
D: NA
length: 13
CDR3: CASMGTRNYGYTF
DNA: TGTGCCAGCATGGGCACTCGAAACTATGGCTACACCTTC

J: TRBJ1-6
size: NA
V: TRBV9
D: NA
length: 14
CDR3: CASSVGTYPEPLHF
DNA: TGTGCCAGCAGCGTAGGCACCTACCCGGAGCCCCTCCACTTT

J: TRBJ1-5
size: NA
V: TRBV6-5
D: NA
length: 13
CDR3: CASSGGGNQPQHF
DNA: TGTGCCAGCAGCGGGGGAGGCAATCAGCCCCAGCATTTT

J: TRBJ2-7
size: NA
V: TRBV5-1
D: TRBD1
length: 15
CDR3: CASSPTTGGTYEQYF
DNA: TGCGCCAGCAGCCCTACGACAGGGGGGACCTACGAGCAGTACTTC

J: TRBJ1-1
size: once
V: TRBV6-5
D: NA
length: 15
CDR3: CASSRAASAGTEAFF
DNA: TGTGCCAGCAGTCGCGCCGCTTCGGCAGGAACTGAAGCTTTCTTT

J: TRBJ2-3
size: NA
V: TRBV6-5
D: NA
length: 16
CDR3: CASSYSRGGLPDTQYF
DNA: TGTGCCAGCAGTTACTCGAGAGGGGGTTTGCCAGATACGCAGTATTTT

J: TRBJ2-3
size: NA
V: TRBV19
D: NA
length: 16
CDR3: CASSGRTAPRTDTQYF
DNA: TGTGCCAGTAGCGGACGGACAGCCCCGAGGACAGATACGCAGTATTTT

J: TRBJ1-2
size: NA
V: TRBV5-1
D: NA
length: 16
CDR3: CASSLVTGRGNYGYTF
DNA: TGCGCCAGCAGCTTGGTAACTGGAAGAGGCAACTATGGCTACACCTTC

J: TRBJ2-2
size: NA
V: TRBV6-5
D: NA
length: 13
CDR3: CASEGSNTGELFF
DNA: TGTGCCAGCGAGGGATCGAACACCGGGGAGCTGTTTTTT

J: TRBJ1-2
size: NA
V: TRBV2
D: NA
length: 15
CDR3: CASIGQSRVGYGYTF
DNA: TGTGCCAGCATCGGACAGTCCCGCGTCGGCTATGGCTACACCTTC

J: TRBJ2-1
size: NA
V: TRBV27
D: TRBD2
length: 17
CDR3: CASSLLPGLAGDNEQFF
DNA: TGTGCCAGCAGTTTACTACCGGGACTAGCGGGGGACAATGAGCAGTTCTTC

J: TRBJ1-1
size: NA
V: TRBV6-2/TRBV6-3
D: NA
length: 11
CDR3: CASSSQGSAFF
DNA: TGTGCCAGCAGTTCTCAGGGATCGGCTTTCTTT

J: TRBJ2-3
size: NA
V: TRBV11-3
D: NA
length: 16
CDR3: CASSLVTFTGTDTQYF
DNA: TGTGCCAGCAGCTTAGTTACGTTCACGGGCACAGATACGCAGTATTTT

J: TRBJ2-1
size: NA
V: TRBV5-6
D: NA
length: 11
CDR3: CASRGYNEQFF
DNA: TGTGCCAGCCGGGGCTACAATGAGCAGTTCTTC

J: TRBJ2-3
size: NA
V: TRBV7-3
D: TRBD2
length: 18
CDR3: CASSPPGTSVPSTDTQYF
DNA: TGTGCCAGCAGCCCTCCGGGGACTAGCGTTCCTAGCACAGATACGCAGTATTTT

J: TRBJ1-6
size: NA
V: TRBV18
D: NA
length: 15
CDR3: CASSPGGRGNSPLHF
DNA: TGTGCCAGCTCACCCGGAGGGAGGGGAAATTCACCCCTCCACTTT

J: TRBJ2-1
size: NA
V: TRBV10-1
D: TRBD2
length: 15
CDR3: CASSPQGGRDDEQFF
DNA: TGCGCCAGCAGCCCTCAAGGCGGGAGGGACGATGAGCAGTTCTTC

J: TRBJ1-2
size: once
V: TRBV30
D: NA
length: 11
CDR3: CAWKSGVGYTF
DNA: TGTGCCTGGAAGTCCGGGGTTGGCTACACCTTC

J: TRBJ2-2
size: NA
V: TRBV6-5
D: NA
length: 15
CDR3: CASSTKPYVAGELFF
DNA: TGTGCCAGCAGTACCAAGCCATATGTAGCCGGGGAGCTGTTTTTT

J: TRBJ1-5
size: NA
V: TRBV27
D: NA
length: 12
CDR3: CASSLGGGPQHF
DNA: TGTGCCAGCAGTCTGGGGGGGGGCCCCCAGCATTTT

J: TRBJ2-1
size: NA
V: TRBV5-4
D: TRBD2
length: 16
CDR3: CASSLSLAGGTEEQFF
DNA: TGTGCCAGCAGCTTGTCATTAGCGGGAGGGACAGAAGAGCAGTTCTTC

J: TRBJ1-2
size: NA
V: TRBV18
D: NA
length: 14
CDR3: CASSLPGVIYGYTF
DNA: TGTGCCAGCTCACTCCCAGGGGTCATCTATGGCTACACCTTC